These T cell receptor beta chains were read from a single sample in a study of blood T cells in healthy people across ages. TCRdb reanalysed the 5' RACE reads using MiXCR and keeps one entry per CDR3 protein. In the table there are around 780,000 distinct CDR3 sequences, under 30% of which are singletons. Separately, the same data were catalogued under a study of T cells of mothers and their children.

Specimen: blood. Every receptor here comes from a boy aged 5-17 years in good health. CDR3s include the opening cysteine and the closing phenylalanine or tryptophan. D genes are given only for firm matches. Size is stated for part of the rows, as once, few or many counts, or as a class when the clone is expanded.

J gene	CDR3 length	D gene	V gene	clone size	CDR3 DNA	CDR3 protein
TRBJ1-2	14	NA	TRBV6-6	NA	TGTGCCAGCAAACACGACGGGAATAACTATGGCTACACCTTC	CASKHDGNNYGYTF
TRBJ2-7	12	NA	TRBV29-1	NA	TGCAGCGTCTCCCCCGGGCGCTACGAGCAGTACTTC	CSVSPGRYEQYF
TRBJ2-3	15	TRBD2	TRBV12-3/TRBV12-4	few	TGTGCCAGCATGGGACTAGCGGGGCTCACAGATACGCAGTATTTT	CASMGLAGLTDTQYF
TRBJ2-5	14	TRBD2	TRBV10-2	NA	TGCGCCAGCAGGGCTTTAGGGACTATCGGGACCCAGTACTTC	CASRALGTIGTQYF
TRBJ2-1	10	NA	TRBV20-1	NA	TGCAGTGCGAGAGGGGCTGAGCAGTTCTTC	CSARGAEQFF
TRBJ2-7	13	NA	TRBV29-1	NA	TGCAGCGTCCGCCCATGGACGGCCTACGAGCAGTACTTC	CSVRPWTAYEQYF
TRBJ2-1	14	TRBD2	TRBV5-1	few	TGCGCCAGCAGTGACGGGGGGGGCCGGCATGAGCAGTTCTTC	CASSDGGGRHEQFF
TRBJ2-7	15	TRBD1	TRBV18	NA	TGTGCCAGCTCACCCTGGACAGGGGGCAACTACGAGCAGTACTTC	CASSPWTGGNYEQYF
TRBJ1-4	14	TRBD1	TRBV3-1	once	TGTGCCAGCACTTCTATTGACAGGGGTGAAAAACTGTTTTTT	CASTSIDRGEKLFF
TRBJ1-2	13	NA	TRBV28	NA	TGTGCCAGCAGTTTAGGGAACCGGTATGGCTACACCTTC	CASSLGNRYGYTF
TRBJ1-2	13	NA	TRBV7-3	many	TGTGCCAGCAGCTTGGCCCGGGGCTATGGCTACACCTTC	CASSLARGYGYTF
TRBJ1-2	16	NA	TRBV5-5	NA	TGTGCCAGCAGCTTCATTTCGACAGGACCCAACTATGGCTACACCTTC	CASSFISTGPNYGYTF
TRBJ1-5	15	NA	TRBV2	NA	TGTGCCAGCATGGGGCAACAGGGCCCTAATCAGCCCCAGCATTTT	CASMGQQGPNQPQHF
TRBJ1-6	14	NA	TRBV10-1	NA	TGCGCCAGCAGTGAAGGCAGGGTGGGCTCACCCCTCCACTTT	CASSEGRVGSPLHF
TRBJ2-3	13	NA	TRBV20-1	NA	TGCAGTGTGCCTCTTGGAAGCACAGATACGCAGTATTTT	CSVPLGSTDTQYF
TRBJ2-7	14	NA	TRBV5-1	NA	TGCGCCAGCAGCTTCCTCGGGGGGCAGTACGAGCAGTACTTC	CASSFLGGQYEQYF
TRBJ2-3	20	NA	TRBV18	once	TGTGCCAGCTCACCGGGACACAAAGGCGGAAGGGTAACTAGCACAGATACGCAGTATTTT	CASSPGHKGGRVTSTDTQYF
TRBJ2-2	14	NA	TRBV6-4	few	TGTGCCAGCAGCGTCGGCAGGGAAGCCGGGGAGCTGTTTTTT	CASSVGREAGELFF
TRBJ2-3	18	TRBD1	TRBV6-5	NA	TGTGCCAGCGGTTACAGAGCCGGGACAGGGAGAGCCACAGATACGCAGTATTTT	CASGYRAGTGRATDTQYF
TRBJ2-7	14	NA	TRBV12-3/TRBV12-4	few	TGTGCCAGCAGGGGGACGGATGGGCCCTACGAGCAGTACTTC	CASRGTDGPYEQYF
TRBJ1-2	12	NA	TRBV6-1	NA	TGTGCCAGCAGTGAAGGAAAGGGAGCCTCCACCTTC	CASSEGKGASTF
TRBJ1-6	13	NA	TRBV11-1	few	TGTGCCAGCAGCTCCCGGGTCGGTTCACCCCTCCACTTT	CASSSRVGSPLHF
TRBJ1-1	15	NA	TRBV7-3	NA	TGTGCCAGCAGCTTAAGAGGGGGGGCGGACACTGAAGCTTTCTTT	CASSLRGGADTEAFF
TRBJ2-5	13	NA	TRBV18	many	TGTGCCAGCTCACCCACGTTCGGGGAGACCCAGTACTTC	CASSPTFGETQYF
TRBJ2-2	13	NA	TRBV7-3	NA	TGTGCCAGCAGCCGGCAGAGCACCGGGGAGCTGTTTTTT	CASSRQSTGELFF
TRBJ2-4	15	NA	TRBV15	few	TGTGCCACCAGCAGAGATCCAGGGATTGGGTACATTCAGTACTTC	CATSRDPGIGYIQYF
TRBJ2-2	14	TRBD1	TRBV10-3	few	TGTGCCATCAGGGACAGGGTTAACACCGGGGAGCTGTTTTTT	CAIRDRVNTGELFF
TRBJ1-2	13	NA	TRBV7-9	NA	TGTGCCAGCGGGCAGGGTATTGGGTATGGCTACACCTTC	CASGQGIGYGYTF
TRBJ2-1	16	NA	TRBV7-3	few	TGTGCCAGCAGCCCCCGGGCGGGGGCCTTCCAAGATGAGCAGTTCTTC	CASSPRAGAFQDEQFF
TRBJ1-2	15	NA	TRBV6-1	NA	TGTGCCAGCAGTGAAGCCACAGCCGGGAGAGGTGGCTACACCTTC	CASSEATAGRGGYTF
TRBJ2-1	12	NA	TRBV7-2	NA	TGTGCCAGCAGCTTATTTAACAATGAGCAGTTCTTC	CASSLFNNEQFF
TRBJ2-5	14	NA	TRBV5-1	many	TGCGCCAGCAGCCGGGGCCTTTCCCAAGAGACCCAGTACTTC	CASSRGLSQETQYF
TRBJ2-3	16	TRBD1	TRBV9	NA	TGTGCCAGCAGCGTAACAGGGGGCAAAGTCACAGATACGCAGTATTTT	CASSVTGGKVTDTQYF
TRBJ2-7	17	TRBD2	TRBV6-1	NA	TGTGCCAGCAGTGTCCTCTGGGGGACTAGCGGGGGGGTCGAGCAGTACTTC	CASSVLWGTSGGVEQYF
TRBJ2-4	16	NA	TRBV6-2/TRBV6-3	few	TGTGCCAGCAGTTTACTAGAGCGTCCCACCAAAAACATTCAGTACTTC	CASSLLERPTKNIQYF
TRBJ2-5	11	NA	TRBV3-1	few	TGTGCCAGCAGCCAGATGGCAGGGGTGTTCTTC	CASSQMAGVFF
TRBJ2-7	14	NA	TRBV7-9	NA	TGTGCCAGCAGCCCCTACAGGGATTCCCACGAGCAGTACTTC	CASSPYRDSHEQYF
TRBJ2-7	15	NA	TRBV6-5	NA	TGTGCCAGCAGGGGGCTGAAGTTGTCATCCTACGAGCAGTACTTC	CASRGLKLSSYEQYF
TRBJ1-2	13	NA	TRBV27	few	TGTGCCAGCAGTTTTTCCAGAATGCGTGGCTACACCTTC	CASSFSRMRGYTF
TRBJ1-4	13	NA	TRBV20-1	few	TGCAGTGCCAGGGACATCCGTAATGAAAAACTGTTTTTT	CSARDIRNEKLFF
TRBJ1-2	16	NA	TRBV29-1	few	TGCAGCGCGGAAGAGAGTGGCAGGGGCAATTTGCATGGCTACACCTTC	CSAEESGRGNLHGYTF
TRBJ2-7	18	NA	TRBV5-1	NA	TGCGCCAGCAGCTTGTCCGCGCAGGGGACCACTGGGCTCGACGAGCAGTACTTC	CASSLSAQGTTGLDEQYF
TRBJ2-7	15	NA	TRBV14	NA	TGTGCCAGCAGCCAAGTATCCAGGGTACTCTACGAGCAGTACTTC	CASSQVSRVLYEQYF
TRBJ2-5	13	NA	TRBV7-9	NA	TGTGCCAGCAGCTTCTGGACCCTGGAGACCCAGTACTTC	CASSFWTLETQYF
TRBJ1-3	18	NA	TRBV14	few	TGTGCCAGCAGCCCCGGCCCGGGACACAGTGACTCTGGAAACACCATATATTTT	CASSPGPGHSDSGNTIYF
TRBJ2-1	13	TRBD1	TRBV6-6	few	TGTGCCAGCAGCTGGGACAGGGACAATGAGCAGTTCTTC	CASSWDRDNEQFF
TRBJ1-2	14	TRBD1	TRBV6-5	few	TGTGCCAGCAGTTACTCCAGGGACAGGGGAGGCTACACCTTC	CASSYSRDRGGYTF